The sequence of this TCR beta chain was determined in a study of OX40 agonist ivuxolimab in advanced cancers. The overall study: The diagnoses of dose-escalation patients were hepatocellular carcinoma, melanoma, renal cell or head and neck cancer. One hepatocellular carcinoma and two cutaneous melanoma patients partially responded.

Study-wide results and limits: Partial responders treated at 0.1-3.0 mg/kg exhibited clonal expansion among the lowest measured.

TCRdb's copy holds only in-frame clones and misses some; the assay was immunoSEQ multiplex PCR. In the table there are tens of thousands of clones, about 86% of which are singletons. Concerning this clone: What it binds is not known. The junction shows a germline mismatch at one end, possibly a read error.

Looked up from germline, CDR1 is SGDLS and CDR2 is YYNGEE. The CDR3 covers 14 residues. The V and J genes are TRBV9 and TRBJ2-7, with 10 bases aligning to TRBD2. This specimen was CD4+ or CD8+ T cells sorted from blood, taken in a trial of the OX40 agonist ivuxolimab. This sequence was found in an adult with an advanced solid tumor such as melanoma, head and neck, liver or kidney cancer. Here the CDR3 DNA reads TGTGCCAGCAGGGTAGCGGGAGGTACCCACGAGCAGTACTTC. The encoded protein is CASRVAGGTHEQYF. The whole variable domain, remainder taken from reference TRBV9 and TRBJ2-7, is DSGVTQTPKHLITATGQRVTLRCSPRSGDLSVYWYQQSLDQGLQFLIQYYNGEERAKGNILERFSAQQFPDLHSELNLSSLELGDSALYFCASRVAGGTHEQYFGPGTRLTVT.